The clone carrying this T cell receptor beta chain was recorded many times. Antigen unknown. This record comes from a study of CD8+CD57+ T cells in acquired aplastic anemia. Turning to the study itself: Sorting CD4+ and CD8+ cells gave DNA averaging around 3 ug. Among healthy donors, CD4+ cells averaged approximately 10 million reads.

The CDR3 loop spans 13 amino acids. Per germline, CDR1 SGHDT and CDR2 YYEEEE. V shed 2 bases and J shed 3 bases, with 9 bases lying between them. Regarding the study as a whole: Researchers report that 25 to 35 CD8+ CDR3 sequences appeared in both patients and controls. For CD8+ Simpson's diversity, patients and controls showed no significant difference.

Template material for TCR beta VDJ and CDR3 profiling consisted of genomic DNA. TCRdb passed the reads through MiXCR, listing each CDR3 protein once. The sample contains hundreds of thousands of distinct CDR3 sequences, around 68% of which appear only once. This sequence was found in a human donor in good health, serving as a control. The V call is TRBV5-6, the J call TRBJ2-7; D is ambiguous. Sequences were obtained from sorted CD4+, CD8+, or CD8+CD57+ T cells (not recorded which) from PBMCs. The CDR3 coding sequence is TGTGCCAGCAGCTTTCGGCCAGTCTACGAGCAGTACTTC. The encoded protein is CASSFRPVYEQYF.